Below, 21 T cell receptor beta chains from the same sample are listed, as sequenced in a study of early T cells in non-severe SARS-CoV-2 infection. A single record per CDR3 protein comes from TCRdb applying MiXCR to the 5' RACE reads. The sample carries over 85,000 distinct CDR3 sequences, 16% recorded once. Sample: whole blood. The receptors stem from an adult who was a healthcare worker with PCR-confirmed SARS-CoV-2 infection or an uninfected control (not recorded which).

In this sample, this clonotype turned up many times. The J gene is TRBJ2-3, the V gene TRBV6-5; 8 bases align to TRBD1. V trimming: 4 bases; J trimming: 2 bases; junction bases outside the gene matches: 5. CDR3 length equals 15 residues. CDR1 MNHEY and CDR2 SVGAGI come from the germline V gene. Here the CDR3 DNA reads TGTGCCAGCAGTTCTGGACAGGGCATCACAGATACGCAGTATTTT. It is translated as CASSSGQGITDTQYF.

The chain links TRBV11-2 to TRBJ1-3, with D possibly being TRBD1 (6 bases). This CDR3 has 22 residues. The germline V gene has CDR1 SGHAT and CDR2 FQNNGV. Trimming stripped 6 bases from V and 2 bases from J, with 35 bases between. As DNA, the CDR3 is TGTGCCAGCAGACGGCTCGGGCCCATTTCGGGAACAGGGAAAGGCGCTGGAAACACCATATATTTT. It is translated as CASRRLGPISGTGKGAGNTIYF.

V usage is TRBV20-1 and J usage is TRBJ2-2; D is possibly TRBD1 or TRBD2 (6 bases each). CDR1 is DFQATT and CDR2 is SNEGSKA in the germline V gene (reference sequence). Between the trimmed V and J ends, which lost 0 bases and 5 bases, there was a span of 22 bases. The CDR3 covers 18 residues. The CDR3 here is CSARDRRSVQGRTGELFF. CDR3 nucleotide sequence: TGCAGTGCTAGAGATCGGAGGTCCGTGCAGGGGAGGACCGGGGAGCTGTTTTTT.

This clonotype has just a few counts. The chain is built from TRBV29-1 and TRBJ2-7, with 7 bases identical to TRBD2. J gave up 7 bases and V 6 bases, and 12 bases lay outside the gene matches. The V gene's germline CDR1 is SQVTM and CDR2 ANQGSEA. The CDR3 totals 13 residues. The CDR3 loop is CSVTWGRAKEQYF. The CDR3 DNA reads TGCAGCGTGACTTGGGGGAGGGCAAAAGAGCAGTACTTC.

This clonotype was found a few times. The chain joins TRBV9 to TRBJ1-2, with a possible D match to TRBD1 (5 bases). The CDR3 sequence is 13 residues long. Trimming cost V 3 bases and J 6 bases, with 12 bases left between them. CDR1 SGDLS and CDR2 YYNGEE come from the germline V gene. Here the CDR3 reads CASSGRGTDGYTF. CDR3 in DNA: TGTGCCAGCAGCGGGCGGGGGACCGATGGCTACACCTTC.

The genes are TRBV12-3 or TRBV12-4 and TRBJ1-1; D ambiguous. V shed 1 base and J shed 6 bases, with 9 bases lying between them. There are 13 residues in the CDR3. The CDR3 here is CASSLETMAEAFF. The CDR3 DNA reads as TGTGCCAGCAGTTTAGAAACGATGGCTGAAGCTTTCTTT.

This chain connects TRBV29-1 to TRBJ2-7; D call uncertain. The V gene's germline CDR1 is SQVTM and CDR2 ANQGSEA. This CDR3 has 12 amino acids. Trimming cost V 3 bases and J 4 bases, with 10 bases left between them. In DNA, the CDR3 is TGCAGCGTTGAGGACGCCAGGTACGAGCAGTACTTC. Translation gives CSVEDARYEQYF.

The chain uses TRBV20-1 and TRBJ1-1; TRBD1 is a possible D gene (6 bases). Germline values: CDR1 DFQATT, CDR2 SNEGSKA (reference sequence). Between the trimmed V and J ends, which lost 2 bases and 2 bases, there was a span of 15 bases. This CDR3 contains 15 residues. This CDR3 is CSARRQGIGNTEAFF. The CDR3 nucleotides read TGCAGTGCTAGAAGGCAGGGGATAGGAAACACTGAAGCTTTCTTT.

This sequence joins TRBV7-2 and TRBJ2-5; TRBD1 matches 7 bases. The germline CDR1 and CDR2 sequences are SGHTA and FQGNSA. V lost 10 bases, J lost 2 bases, and 13 bases stayed unmatched. This CDR3 is 15 amino acids long. CDR3 in DNA: TGTGCCATCAGAAAGTCGACAGGGCCACAAGAGACCCAGTACTTC. Translation gives CAIRKSTGPQETQYF.

This clonotype has ten or more counts. The rearrangement uses TRBV15 and TRBJ1-5; 7 bases match TRBD1. Germline CDR1 and CDR2: LNHNV and YYDKDF (reference sequence). The CDR3 is 14 amino acids. J was trimmed by 7 bases and V by 8 bases; bases with no gene match: 11. Written as DNA, the CDR3 is TGTGCCACCGATATAAGGGGGCGGCGGCAGCCCCAGCATTTT. Translated, it gives CATDIRGRRQPQHF. The whole variable domain, remainder taken from reference TRBV15 and TRBJ1-5, is DAMVIQNPRYQVTQFGKPVTLSCSQTLNHNVMYWYQQKSSQAPKLLFHYYDKDFNNEADTPDNFQSRRPNTSFCFLDIRSPGLGDTAMYLCATDIRGRRQPQHFGDGTRLSIL.

The J gene is TRBJ1-1, the V gene TRBV27; 11 bases match TRBD1. Losses at the gene ends were 5 bases for V and 4 bases for J; bases not matched to a gene: 6. Germline-derived CDR1 and CDR2 are MNHEY and SMNVEV (reference sequence). The CDR3 runs to 15 residues. The CDR3 loop is CASSSRTGGFTEAFF. CDR3 sequence (DNA): TGTGCCAGCAGTAGCCGGACAGGGGGCTTCACTGAAGCTTTCTTT.

This clonotype was recorded a few times. V gene TRBV10-3 combines with J gene TRBJ2-3, with 9 positions matching TRBD2. The CDR3 sequence is 16 residues long. Trimming cost V 2 bases and J 4 bases; bases outside gene matches: 7. CDR1 ENHRY and CDR2 SYGVKD come from the germline V gene. CDR3 sequence: CAISESSGGIADTQYF. For the CDR3, the DNA is TGTGCCATCAGTGAGAGCAGCGGGGGGATAGCAGATACGCAGTATTTT.

In this sample, this clonotype turned up a few times. This chain uses TRBV10-3 with TRBJ1-6; D not certain. CDR3 size: 16 residues. The V end was cut by 2 bases, the J end by 9 bases, with 17 bases between. Germline V CDR1 and CDR2: ENHRY, SYGVKD. This CDR3 reads CAISELTMVDGSPLHF. As DNA, the CDR3 is TGTGCCATCAGTGAGCTAACGATGGTAGACGGTTCACCCCTCCACTTT.

This chain joins TRBV14 and TRBJ2-1, with D possibly being TRBD2 (6 bases). Trimming removed 1 base from V and 7 bases from J, with 20 bases in between. Germline V gives CDR1 SGHDN, CDR2 FVKESK. The CDR3 runs 17 residues. The CDR3 DNA sequence: TGTGCCAGCAGCCAAGTCGGCGGGGTTCTTTTTAGTAATGAGCAGTTCTTC. Its protein is CASSQVGGVLFSNEQFF.

The J gene is TRBJ1-1, the V gene TRBV20-1; D is unclear. The length of the CDR3 is 12 residues. V was cut by 4 bases and J by 6 bases, with 12 bases left in between. Germline V CDR1 and CDR2: DFQATT, SNEGSKA (reference sequence). As DNA, the CDR3 is TGCAGTGCTACTCCCCGAGGGCCTGAAGCTTTCTTT. Translation gives CSATPRGPEAFF.

The CDR3 DNA follows: TGTGCCAGCAGCTTAGCGGACACTTACGAGCAGTACTTC. Its translation is CASSLADTYEQYF. The rearrangement links TRBV7-6 to TRBJ2-7; tentative D call: TRBD1 (5 bases). CDR3 length: 13 residues. Germline loops: CDR1 SGHVS, CDR2 FNYEAQ. V was clipped by 0 bases and J by 4 bases, with 7 bases between them. The entire variable domain, with the rest obtained from reference TRBV7-6 and TRBJ2-7, is as follows: GAGVSQSPRYKVTKRGQDVALRCDPISGHVSLYWYRQALGQGPEFLTYFNYEAQQDKSGLPNDRFSAERPEGSISTLTIQRTEQRDSAMYRCASSLADTYEQYFGPGTRLTVT.

Only a few counts were recorded for this clonotype. V is TRBV6-6 and J is TRBJ1-5, with D uncertain. Trimming removed 5 bases from V and 7 bases from J, with 15 bases in between. The CDR3 loop spans 14 amino acids. The germline V gene encodes CDR1 MNHNY and CDR2 SVGAGI (reference sequence). The CDR3 coding sequence is TGTGCCAGCAGTCTCACTGGGCATTCACAGCCCCAGCATTTT. Encoded protein: CASSLTGHSQPQHF.

This clonotype came up a few times. This sequence joins TRBV20-1 and TRBJ1-2; D might be TRBD1 (6 bases). The CDR3 is 17 residues long. The germline CDR1 and CDR2 sequences are DFQATT and SNEGSKA (reference sequence). Trimming left V 6 bases short and J 5 bases short, with 28 bases between. CDR3 residues: CSAPPRTSSEGGYGYTF. CDR3 in DNA: TGCAGTGCGCCGCCTCGGACGTCCTCGGAAGGGGGATATGGCTACACCTTC.

This clonotype occurred a few times. The chain uses TRBV7-8 and TRBJ2-7; D is unresolved. Trimming pared 4 bases from V and 4 bases from J, leaving 11 bases between. Germline V gene data show CDR1 as SGHVS and CDR2 as FQNEAQ. The CDR3 length is 13 residues. CDR3 in amino acids: CASSSDSRYEQYF. The DNA of the CDR3 is TGTGCCAGCAGCTCAGATAGCCGGTACGAGCAGTACTTC.

The rearrangement joins TRBV5-4 to TRBJ2-3; TRBD2 is a possible D gene (6 bases). Germline values: CDR1 SGHNT, CDR2 YYREEE (reference sequence). CDR3 size: 15 residues. V was cut by 5 bases and J by 0 bases, with 13 bases left in between. CDR3 sequence reads: CASRMSGTSTDTQYF. The CDR3 region has the DNA TGTGCCAGCAGAATGTCAGGGACTAGCACAGATACGCAGTATTTT.

This clonotype was recorded a few times. V is TRBV28 and J is TRBJ2-5, with 8 bases matching TRBD1. Trimming at V came to 4 bases and at J to 7 bases, leaving 8 bases not matched to a gene. This CDR3 has 14 residues. In germline, CDR1 is MDHEN, CDR2 SYDVKM. DNA of the CDR3: TGTGCCAGCAGTTGGTCCAGGGGGCGTGGGACCCAGTACTTC. The encoded protein is CASSWSRGRGTQYF.